The 20 T cell receptor beta chains presented below share a single source sample, sequenced in a study of blood T cell repertoires in COVID-19. Method: immunoSEQ multiplex PCR; TCRdb's copy keeps in-frame clones and lacks some. The table includes a few hundred thousand clones, around 80% detected once. The sequencing sample was made of peripheral blood. These receptors all stem from a woman aged 50 to 60 with acute or convalescent COVID-19.

The V gene is TRBV29-1, the J gene TRBJ1-4; perhaps TRBD1 as D (5 bases). Germline V gene data show CDR1 as SQVTM and CDR2 as ANQGSEA. With 3 bases removed from V and 7 bases from J, the gap between germline ends came to 18 bases. The CDR3 extends over 15 amino acids. The CDR3 is CSVESFTSGGEKLFF. Written as DNA, the CDR3 is TGCAGCGTTGAGTCTTTTACCTCCGGGGGTGAAAAACTGTTTTTT.

This clone was picked up one time. Other nucleotide sequences in the sample specify the same CDR3. V gene TRBV7-2 combines with J gene TRBJ2-3; 10 bases are shared with TRBD2. Germline CDR1 is SGHTA and CDR2 is FQGNSA. Unmatched junction bases numbered 6, after V lost 5 bases and J lost 1 base. This CDR3 comprises 16 residues. The DNA of the CDR3 is TGTGCCAGCAGCCCTGGACTAGCGGTCGGCACAGATACGCAGTATTTT. Its translation: CASSPGLAVGTDTQYF. Filled out from reference TRBV7-2 and TRBJ2-3, the complete variable domain reads GAGVSQSPSNKVTEKGKDVELRCDPISGHTALYWYRQSLGQGLEFLIYFQGNSAPDKSGLPSDRFSAERTGGSVSTLTIQRTQQEDSAVYLCASSPGLAVGTDTQYFGPGTRLTVL.

The chain couples TRBV12-3 or TRBV12-4 to TRBJ1-2; D is unclear. Trimming took off 3 bases at V and 8 bases at J, with 13 bases between the two ends. The CDR3 length is 13 residues. The CDR3 coding sequence is TGTGCCAGCAGTTTTGAGGGCCTAAGGGGCTACACCTTC. Residues: CASSFEGLRGYTF.

This clone occurred a few times. CDR3 amino acids: CASSYLAGNTGELFF. CDR3 in DNA: TGTGCCAGCAGCTACCTAGCGGGAAACACCGGGGAGCTGTTTTTT. J is TRBJ2-2 and V is TRBV7-9, with TRBD2 matching over 9 bases. The CDR3 contains 15 residues. Germline assignment: CDR1 SEHNR and CDR2 FQNEAQ (reference sequence). V dropped 4 bases and J dropped 2; count of bases not matched to a gene: 2.

This chain connects TRBV5-1 to TRBJ1-4; perhaps TRBD1 as D (5 bases). Germline CDR1 is SGHRS and CDR2 is YFSETQ. With 6 bases removed from V and 0 bases from J, the gap between germline ends came to 12 bases. This CDR3 spans 15 amino acids. CDR3 in amino acids: CASTLGQATNEKLFF. DNA for the CDR3: TGCGCCAGCACCCTCGGACAAGCAACTAATGAAAAACTGTTTTTT.

The chain's CDR3 is CASSQGPWGGAFF. The CDR3 nucleotides are TGTGCCAGCAGCCAAGGTCCGTGGGGCGGAGCTTTCTTT. The rearrangement uses TRBV3-1 (or the pseudogene TRBV3-2) and TRBJ1-1, with D perhaps TRBD1 (5 bases). V was pared by 1 base and J by 10 bases, with 13 bases between. The CDR3 has 13 residues. Germline assignment: CDR1 LGHDT and CDR2 YNNKEL (reference sequence).

This chain uses TRBV27 with TRBJ2-5; a weak D match, TRBD2 (5 bases). The CDR3 consists of 14 residues. V lost 6 bases and J 4 bases, leaving 15 bases between the germline ends. Per the germline V gene, CDR1 is MNHEY and CDR2 is SMNVEV (reference sequence). The CDR3 nucleotides read TGTGCCAGCAGGTCCGCGGGTGCGGGAGAGACCCAGTACTTC. Translated: CASRSAGAGETQYF.

The chain couples TRBV11-2 to TRBJ1-1; D is undetermined. There are 12 residues in the CDR3. CDR1 is SGHAT and CDR2 is FQNNGV in the germline V gene. V gave up 1 base and J gave up 7 bases, with 7 bases separating them. CDR3 bases: TGTGCCAGCAGCTTAGGTTCCATTGAAGCTTTCTTT. The encoded protein is CASSLGSIEAFF.

This chain joins TRBV6-6 and TRBJ1-3, with D tentatively TRBD1 (5 bases). Trimming removed 0 bases at V and 5 bases at J, with 14 bases between. This CDR3 region has 16 residues. Germline assignment: CDR1 MNHNY and CDR2 SVGAGI (reference sequence). CDR3 DNA sequence: TGTGCCAGCAGTTACTCGATTGGGGCAGGTAGAAACACCATATATTTT. This translates into CASSYSIGAGRNTIYF.

J is TRBJ2-1 and V is TRBV4-1; 7 bases are a match to TRBD2. Germline V CDR1 and CDR2: MGHRA, YSYEKL. V was clipped by 0 bases and J by 2 bases; unmatched bases: 4. The CDR3 spans 16 residues. This CDR3 reads CASSQERLAAYNEQFF. CDR3 sequence (DNA): TGCGCCAGCAGCCAAGAGAGGCTAGCGGCCTACAATGAGCAGTTCTTC.

The chain employs TRBV5-4 and TRBJ1-1; D remains ambiguous. V lost 4 bases, J lost 3 bases, and 7 bases lay in between. This CDR3 has 12 residues. CDR1 and CDR2 (germline): SGHNT, YYREEE (reference sequence). Here the CDR3 reads CASSRDDTEAFF. In DNA form, the CDR3 reads TGTGCCAGCAGCCGAGATGACACTGAAGCTTTCTTT.

The chain carries TRBV7-3 and TRBJ2-1; the match to TRBD2 covers 12 bases. Germline CDR1 and CDR2: SGHTA and FQGTGA. V was pared by 2 bases and J by 7 bases, with 3 bases of the junction left unmatched. The CDR3 has 15 amino acids. Here the CDR3 DNA reads TGTGCCAGCAGCTTATCACTAGCGGGAGGTAATGAGCAGTTCTTC. As protein: CASSLSLAGGNEQFF. The entire variable domain, with the rest obtained from reference TRBV7-3 and TRBJ2-1, is as follows: GAGVSQTPSNKVTEKGKYVELRCDPISGHTALYWYRQSLGQGPEFLIYFQGTGAADDSGLPNDRFFAVRPEGSVSTLKIQRTERGDSAVYLCASSLSLAGGNEQFFGPGTRLTVL.

The chain has TRBV6-5 and TRBJ2-7; maybe TRBD1 (5 bases). The length of the CDR3 is 15 residues. Germline loops: CDR1 MNHEY, CDR2 SVGAGI. V shed 6 bases and J shed 4 bases, with 19 bases lying between them. CDR3 protein: CASSTTPGQPYEQYV. CDR3 DNA sequence: TGTGCCAGCAGCACCACCCCCGGACAACCTTACGAGCAGTACGTC.

The J gene is TRBJ2-1, the V gene TRBV7-2; 16 nucleotides agree with TRBD2. This CDR3 is built from 18 residues. J lost 2 bases, V lost 2 bases, and 3 bases had no gene match. CDR1 and CDR2 from the germline V gene are SGHTA and FQGNSA. The CDR3 DNA follows: TGTGCCAGCAGCTTACGCGGGACTAGCGGGAGGGCCTACAATGAGCAGTTCTTC. This codes for CASSLRGTSGRAYNEQFF. The full variable domain, rest sourced from reference TRBV7-2 and TRBJ2-1, is GAGVSQSPSNKVTEKGKDVELRCDPISGHTALYWYRQSLGQGLEFLIYFQGNSAPDKSGLPSDRFSAERTGGSVSTLTIQRTQQEDSAVYLCASSLRGTSGRAYNEQFFGPGTRLTVL.

CDR3 sequence reads: CASNRGKAGNTIYF. CDR3 in DNA: TGTGCCAGCAACAGGGGGAAGGCTGGAAACACCATATATTTT. The chain carries TRBV19 and TRBJ1-3; 8 bases fit TRBD1. Germline loops: CDR1 LNHDA, CDR2 SQIVND (reference sequence). The CDR3 totals 14 residues. Trimming cost V 9 bases and J 2 bases; bases outside gene matches: 6.

The chain links TRBV19 to TRBJ2-3; no clear D gene. V lost 5 bases and J 5 bases, leaving 8 bases between the germline ends. From germline, CDR1 is LNHDA and CDR2 SQIVND (reference sequence). The CDR3 sequence is 12 residues long. The CDR3 here is CASSVHLDTQYF. CDR3 sequence (DNA): TGTGCCAGTAGTGTACACCTAGATACGCAGTATTTT.

The chain recombines TRBV7-9 with TRBJ1-2, with a tentative D call TRBD1 (5 bases). Germline lookup yields CDR1 SEHNR and CDR2 FQNEAQ (reference sequence). This CDR3 has 15 amino acids. With 5 bases removed from V and 0 bases from J, the gap between germline ends came to 13 bases. The CDR3 loop is CASSLTDSPNYGYTF. The CDR3 DNA follows: TGTGCCAGCAGCCTGACAGACTCTCCTAACTATGGCTACACCTTC.

This clone was seen just once. The rearrangement joins TRBV12-3 or TRBV12-4 to TRBJ2-1, with D maybe TRBD2 (6 bases). CDR3 length equals 13 residues. V was shortened by 5 bases and J by 2 bases, with 7 bases between the two germline ends. The DNA of the CDR3 is TGTGCCAGCAGTGGAGGGACCTACAATGAGCAGTTCTTC. Translating it yields CASSGGTYNEQFF.

This chain links TRBV6-6 with TRBJ2-1; possible D gene TRBD2, 6 bases. V lost 7 bases and J lost 7, with 14 bases in between. This CDR3 contains 13 residues. CDR1 MNHNY and CDR2 SVGAGI come from the germline V gene (reference sequence). The chain's CDR3 is CASKDRGKNEQFF. The DNA for the CDR3 is TGTGCCAGCAAAGATCGGGGGAAGAATGAGCAGTTCTTC.

J is TRBJ2-5 and V is TRBV2, with 8 nucleotides matching TRBD1. Looked up from germline, CDR1 is SNHLY and CDR2 is FYNNEI. The CDR3 loop spans 16 amino acids. After removal of 2 bases from V and 4 bases from J, the junction contained 9 bases not matched to a gene. DNA of the CDR3: TGTGCCAGCAGTGAAATAGGACAGGGTTGGGGAGAGACCCAGTACTTC. This gives the protein CASSEIGQGWGETQYF.